This T cell receptor (beta chain) was captured in a study of blood T cell repertoires in COVID-19. Study-level background: Samples came from the United States, Italy and Spain, spanning acute and convalescent COVID-19. The analysed material was cDNA or gDNA that came from T cells, B-cell-depleted T cells, or PBMCs.

V lost 3 bases and J lost 8, with 13 bases in between. CDR1 is MNHEY, CDR2 SMNVEV, per germline (reference sequence). The CDR3 is 13 amino acids. In the original processing: Scientists estimated how many nucleated cells there were by amplifying reference gene primers. Some clones are missing from TCRdb's copy, which holds only in-frame ones; the method was immunoSEQ multiplex PCR. V and J calls and clone size come straight from that table; D and trimming were deduced from the DNA. The sample consists of approximately 340,000 clones, around 83% of them appearing once. The sample taken for sequencing was peripheral blood. The genes are TRBV27 and TRBJ1-2; D possibly corresponds to TRBD1 (6 bases). The clonotype was recovered from a man aged 30 to 45 with active or convalescent COVID-19. Here the CDR3 DNA reads TGTGCCAGCAGTTTCAGGGGCCGGGAAGGCTACACCTTC. Amino acids: CASSFRGREGYTF.